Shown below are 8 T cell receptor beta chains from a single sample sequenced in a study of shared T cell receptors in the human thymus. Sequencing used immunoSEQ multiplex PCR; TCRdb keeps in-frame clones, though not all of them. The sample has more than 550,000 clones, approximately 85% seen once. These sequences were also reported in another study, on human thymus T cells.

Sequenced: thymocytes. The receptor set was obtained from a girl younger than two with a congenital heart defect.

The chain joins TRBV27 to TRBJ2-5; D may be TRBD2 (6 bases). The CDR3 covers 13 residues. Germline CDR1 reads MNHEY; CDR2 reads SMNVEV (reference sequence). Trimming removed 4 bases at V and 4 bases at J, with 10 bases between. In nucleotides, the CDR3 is TGTGCCAGCAGTTGGGACTGGGGAGAGACCCAGTACTTC. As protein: CASSWDWGETQYF.

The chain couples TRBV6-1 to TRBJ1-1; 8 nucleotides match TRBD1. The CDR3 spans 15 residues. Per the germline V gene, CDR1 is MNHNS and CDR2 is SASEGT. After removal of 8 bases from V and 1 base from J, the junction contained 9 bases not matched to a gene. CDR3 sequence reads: CASHSRGLRNTEAFF. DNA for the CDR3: TGTGCCAGCCATTCCAGGGGGCTTAGGAACACTGAAGCTTTCTTT.

DNA of the CDR3: TGTGCCAGCAGTTCCCACTTCAGGGGAAGGCTCTATGGCTACACCTTC. Protein sequence: CASSSHFRGRLYGYTF. The chain combines TRBV6-5 with TRBJ1-2, with TRBD1 as a possible D gene (6 bases). The germline V gene has CDR1 MNHEY and CDR2 SVGAGI. The CDR3 length is 16 residues. The V and J ends lost 4 bases and 4 bases respectively, with 19 bases between them.

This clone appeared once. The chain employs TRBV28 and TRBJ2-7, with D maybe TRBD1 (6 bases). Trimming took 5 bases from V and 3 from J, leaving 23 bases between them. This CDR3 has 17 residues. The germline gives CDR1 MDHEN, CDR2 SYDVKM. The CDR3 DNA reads TGTGCCAGCAGTGCAGTAGGGGCCAGGGGTGAAGTCTACGAGCAGTACTTC. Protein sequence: CASSAVGARGEVYEQYF.

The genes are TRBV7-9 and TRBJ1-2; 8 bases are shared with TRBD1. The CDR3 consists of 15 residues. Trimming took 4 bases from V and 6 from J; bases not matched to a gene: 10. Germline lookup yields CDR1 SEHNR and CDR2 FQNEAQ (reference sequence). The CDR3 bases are TGTGCCAGCAGCTCCCCGGGACAGGATGGTCATGGCTACACCTTC. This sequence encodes CASSSPGQDGHGYTF.

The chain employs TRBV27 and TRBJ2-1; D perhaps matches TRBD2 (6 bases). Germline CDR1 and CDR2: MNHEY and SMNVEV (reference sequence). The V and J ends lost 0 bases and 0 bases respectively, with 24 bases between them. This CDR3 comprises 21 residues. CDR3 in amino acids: CASSLSGLGLLRDGSYNEQFF. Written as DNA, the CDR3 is TGTGCCAGCAGTTTATCGGGCTTGGGACTCCTGAGAGACGGCTCCTACAATGAGCAGTTCTTC.

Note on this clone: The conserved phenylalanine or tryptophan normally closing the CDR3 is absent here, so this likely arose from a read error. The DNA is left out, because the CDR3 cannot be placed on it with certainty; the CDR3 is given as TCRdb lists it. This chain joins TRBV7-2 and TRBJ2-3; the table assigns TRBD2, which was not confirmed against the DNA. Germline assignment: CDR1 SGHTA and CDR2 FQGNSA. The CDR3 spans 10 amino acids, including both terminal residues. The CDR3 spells CASSEATVLV.

The CDR3 coding sequence is TGTGCCAGCAGTTTAGAGCAGGGGATCTCCTACGAGCAGTACTTC. Translation: CASSLEQGISYEQYF. This chain links TRBV27 with TRBJ2-7, with D possibly being TRBD1 (6 bases). The CDR3 is 15 amino acids. V was pared by 2 bases and J by 0 bases, with 11 bases between. Germline V gives CDR1 MNHEY, CDR2 SMNVEV (reference sequence).